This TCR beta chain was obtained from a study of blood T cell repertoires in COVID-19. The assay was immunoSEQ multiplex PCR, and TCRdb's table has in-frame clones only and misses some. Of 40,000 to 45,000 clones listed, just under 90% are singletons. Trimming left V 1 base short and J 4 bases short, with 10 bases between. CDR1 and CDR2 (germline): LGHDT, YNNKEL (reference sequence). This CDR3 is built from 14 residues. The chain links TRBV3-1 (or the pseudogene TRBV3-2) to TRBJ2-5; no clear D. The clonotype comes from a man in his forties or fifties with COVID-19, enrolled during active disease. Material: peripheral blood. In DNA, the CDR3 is TGTGCCAGCAGCCAAGGAGGATATCTAGAGACCCAGTACTTC. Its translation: CASSQGGYLETQYF.